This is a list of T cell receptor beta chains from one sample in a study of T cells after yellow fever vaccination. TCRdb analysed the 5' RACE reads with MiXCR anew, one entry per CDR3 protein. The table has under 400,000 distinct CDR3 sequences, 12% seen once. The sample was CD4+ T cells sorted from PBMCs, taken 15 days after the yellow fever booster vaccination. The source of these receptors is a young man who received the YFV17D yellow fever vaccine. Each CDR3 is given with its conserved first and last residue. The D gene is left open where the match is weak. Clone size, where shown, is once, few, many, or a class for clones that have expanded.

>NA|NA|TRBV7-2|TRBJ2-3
CASSLSSRTATDTQYF
TGTGCCAGCAGCTTATCGTCCCGGACAGCCACAGATACGCAGTATTTT
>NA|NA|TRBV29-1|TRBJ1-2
CSVRWVGDNYGYTF
TGCAGCGTTCGGTGGGTCGGGGACAACTATGGCTACACCTTC
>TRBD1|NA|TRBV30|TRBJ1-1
CAWSTGQGTEAFF
TGTGCCTGGAGTACCGGACAGGGCACTGAAGCTTTCTTT
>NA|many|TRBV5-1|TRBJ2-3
CASSLATGTDTQYF
TGCGCCAGCAGCTTGGCAACGGGGACAGATACGCAGTATTTT
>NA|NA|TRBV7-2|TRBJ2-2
CASSLYSGGTGELFF
TGTGCCAGCAGCCTCTACAGTGGGGGCACCGGGGAGCTGTTTTTT
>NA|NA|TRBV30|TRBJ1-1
CAWSRGATEAFF
TGTGCCTGGAGCAGGGGAGCCACTGAAGCTTTCTTT
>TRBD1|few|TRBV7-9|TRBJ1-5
CASSLGQGSQPQHF
TGTGCCAGCAGCTTGGGACAGGGTAGCCAGCCCCAGCATTTT
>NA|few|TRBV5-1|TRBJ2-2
CASSRARANTGELFF
TGCGCCAGCAGCAGGGCACGAGCCAACACCGGGGAGCTGTTTTTT
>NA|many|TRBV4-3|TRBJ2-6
CASSRASGANVLTF
TGCGCCAGCAGCCGAGCGTCTGGGGCCAACGTCCTGACTTTC
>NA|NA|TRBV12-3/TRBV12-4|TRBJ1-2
CASSSGSRPYGYTF
TGTGCCAGCAGTTCGGGCTCGCGGCCTTATGGCTACACCTTC
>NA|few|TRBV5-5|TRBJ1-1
CASSLADRNTEAFF
TGTGCCAGCAGCTTGGCGGACAGGAACACTGAAGCTTTCTTT
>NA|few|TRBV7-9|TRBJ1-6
CASSLRQADSPLHF
TGTGCCAGCAGCTTGCGACAGGCGGATTCACCCCTCCACTTT
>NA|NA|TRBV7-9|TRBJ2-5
CASSLVDFPTQYF
TGTGCCAGCAGCTTAGTTGACTTCCCGACCCAGTACTTC
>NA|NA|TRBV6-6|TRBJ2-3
CASWRDGSTDTQYF
TGTGCCAGCTGGAGGGACGGTAGCACAGATACGCAGTATTTT
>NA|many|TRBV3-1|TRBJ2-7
CASSQQHFSSYEQYF
TGTGCCAGCAGCCAGCAGCACTTTAGCTCCTACGAGCAGTACTTC
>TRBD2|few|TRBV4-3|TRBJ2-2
CASSQGGGPYTGELFF
TGCGCCAGCAGCCAAGGGGGGGGACCCTACACCGGGGAGCTGTTTTTT
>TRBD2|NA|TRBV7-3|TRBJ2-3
CASSLAALAGPTDTQYF
TGTGCCAGCAGCTTAGCAGCCTTAGCGGGACCCACAGATACGCAGTATTTT
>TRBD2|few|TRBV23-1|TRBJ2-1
CASSQPLGSGGLNNEQFF
TGCGCCAGCAGTCAACCCCTGGGGAGCGGGGGGCTTAACAATGAGCAGTTCTTC
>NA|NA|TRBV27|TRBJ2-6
CASSSASGANVLTF
TGTGCCAGTTCATCAGCCTCTGGGGCCAACGTCCTGACTTTC
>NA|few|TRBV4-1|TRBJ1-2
CASTFTFYLQGGEHGYTF
TGCGCCAGCACCTTTACGTTCTACCTACAGGGTGGTGAACATGGCTACACCTTC
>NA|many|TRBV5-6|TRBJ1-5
CASSENLHQPQHF
TGTGCCAGCAGCGAAAACTTACACCAGCCCCAGCATTTT
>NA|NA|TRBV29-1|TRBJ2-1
CSVDGGRRDEQFF
TGCAGCGTGGATGGGGGGCGCAGGGATGAGCAGTTCTTC
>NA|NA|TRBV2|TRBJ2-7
CASSEGAGSYEQYF
TGTGCCAGCAGTGAAGGGGCAGGGTCCTACGAGCAGTACTTC
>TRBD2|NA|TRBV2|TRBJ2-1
CASKASGGPGDEQFF
TGTGCCAGCAAGGCTAGCGGGGGACCTGGGGACGAGCAGTTCTTC
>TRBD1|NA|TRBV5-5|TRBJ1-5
CASSGGTGGFGQPQHF
TGTGCCAGCAGCGGCGGGACAGGGGGTTTTGGTCAGCCCCAGCATTTT
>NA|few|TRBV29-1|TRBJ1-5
CARSHEPQHF
TGCGCAAGATCTCACGAGCCCCAGCATTTT
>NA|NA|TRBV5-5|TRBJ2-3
CASSFTQGTDTQYF
TGTGCCAGCAGCTTCACTCAGGGGACAGATACGCAGTATTTT
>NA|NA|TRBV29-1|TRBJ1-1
CSVILTGIRTEAFF
TGCAGCGTCATATTAACAGGGATTCGGACTGAAGCTTTCTTT
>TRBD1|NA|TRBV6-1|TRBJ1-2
CASSAPQGTLDGYTF
TGTGCCAGCAGTGCCCCACAGGGGACATTGGATGGCTACACCTTC
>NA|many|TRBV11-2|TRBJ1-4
CASSPGELRRNEKLFF
TGTGCCAGCAGCCCCGGGGAGCTTCGCCGTAATGAAAAACTGTTTTTT
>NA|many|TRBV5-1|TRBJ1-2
CASSFQAQTDNYGYTF
TGCGCCAGCAGCTTCCAGGCCCAGACGGATAACTATGGCTACACCTTC
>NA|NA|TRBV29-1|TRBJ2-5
CSVLGQYQETQYF
TGCAGCGTCCTCGGACAGTACCAAGAGACCCAGTACTTC
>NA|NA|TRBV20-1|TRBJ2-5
CSEMGAFHQETQYF
TGCAGTGAGATGGGGGCGTTCCACCAAGAGACCCAGTACTTC
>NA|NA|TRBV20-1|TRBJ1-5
CSARDLQFNQPQHF
TGCAGTGCTAGAGATTTACAGTTCAATCAGCCCCAGCATTTT
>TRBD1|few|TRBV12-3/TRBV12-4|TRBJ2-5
CASSPGQGRWETQYF
TGTGCCAGCAGCCCCGGACAGGGGAGGTGGGAGACCCAGTACTTC
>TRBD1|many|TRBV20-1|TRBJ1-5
CSARFGVWGQGVPPQHF
TGCAGTGCTCGGTTTGGTGTTTGGGGACAGGGGGTCCCGCCCCAGCATTTT
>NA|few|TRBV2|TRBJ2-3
CASSDVDTQYF
TGTGCCAGCAGTGACGTGGATACGCAGTATTTT
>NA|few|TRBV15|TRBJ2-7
CATSRDHRGRYF
TGTGCCACCAGCAGAGATCACCGGGGCCGATACTTC
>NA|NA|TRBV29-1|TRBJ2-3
CSVVRVLLDTQYF
TGCAGCGTTGTGAGGGTACTGCTGGATACGCAGTATTTT
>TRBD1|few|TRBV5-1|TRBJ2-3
CASTYRDRRTDTQYF
TGCGCCAGCACTTACCGGGACAGACGCACAGATACGCAGTATTTT
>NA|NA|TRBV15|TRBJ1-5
CATSRHPGPQHF
TGTGCCACCAGCAGGCACCCGGGGCCCCAGCATTTT
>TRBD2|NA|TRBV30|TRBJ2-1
CAWSVRAGGYNEQFF
TGTGCCTGGAGTGTACGAGCGGGGGGTTACAATGAGCAGTTCTTC
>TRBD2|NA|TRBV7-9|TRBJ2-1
CASSLALAGVYNEQFF
TGTGCCAGCAGCTTAGCACTAGCGGGGGTATACAATGAGCAGTTCTTC
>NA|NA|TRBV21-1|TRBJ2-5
CASSKVGFLAGNQETQYF
TGTGCCAGCAGCAAAGTTGGGTTCCTAGCGGGGAACCAAGAGACCCAGTACTTC